This T cell receptor beta chain stems from a study of blood T cell repertoires in COVID-19. On the study more broadly: Specimens from acute and convalescent COVID-19 originated in the United States, Italy and Spain. T cells, B-cell-depleted T cells, or PBMCs provided the cDNA or gDNA that served as material.

Authors' analysis steps: Scientists estimated how many nucleated cells there were by amplifying reference gene primers. The table came from immunoSEQ multiplex PCR; TCRdb's copy has only in-frame clones and leaves some out. For V, J and clone size, that table is used; D and trimming come from the DNA. The sample gives 150,000 to 200,000 clones, around 80% of which show up once; 11% is in the top ten. The CDR3 sequence is 15 residues long. J was trimmed by 0 bases and V by 0 bases; bases with no gene match: 2. The germline gives CDR1 PRHDT, CDR2 FYEKMQ (reference sequence). Sequences were obtained from peripheral blood. This TCR was sampled from a man in his fifties or sixties with active or convalescent COVID-19. The V gene is TRBV13, the J gene TRBJ2-7; 7 bases align to TRBD2. For the CDR3, the DNA is TGTGCCAGCAGCTTAGGCGGGAGGACCTCCTACGAGCAGTACTTC. Its translation: CASSLGGRTSYEQYF.